These 20 T cell receptor beta chains came from one sample sequenced in a study of CD8+ T cells in alopecia areata. The treatment is: oral pan-JAK inhibitor, 5-10 mg twice daily. Sequencing used cDNA as its template, made by extracting RNA and reverse transcribing it. Measured with immunoSEQ multiplex PCR; TCRdb has only the in-frame clones, and not every one. The sample has some 200,000 clones; approximately 60% are singletons. The sample here was CD4+ T cells sorted from blood, taken at week 4, from a patient treated with tofacitinib. The source of these receptors is a human donor with alopecia areata.

The rearrangement joins TRBV7-2 to TRBJ1-4; D gene ambiguous. CDR1 is SGHTA and CDR2 is FQGNSA in the germline V gene. The CDR3 has 14 residues. Between the trimmed V and J ends, which lost 6 bases and 8 bases, there was a span of 16 bases. In DNA, the CDR3 is TGTGCCAGCAGTTCCACCCCCCGCCGGGAAAAACTGTTTTTT. Amino acids: CASSSTPRREKLFF. The full variable domain, with the rest looked up from reference TRBV7-2 and TRBJ1-4, is GAGVSQSPSNKVTEKGKDVELRCDPISGHTALYWYRQSLGQGLEFLIYFQGNSAPDKSGLPSDRFSAERTGGSVSTLTIQRTQQEDSAVYLCASSSTPRREKLFFGSGTQLSVL.

The genes are TRBV7-9 and TRBJ2-1; 7 positions agree with TRBD2. This CDR3 is 14 amino acids long. After removal of 3 bases from V and 7 bases from J, the junction contained 6 bases not matched to a gene. The germline CDR1 and CDR2 sequences are SEHNR and FQNEAQ (reference sequence). The CDR3: CASSFDGGRNEQFF. The CDR3 coding sequence is TGTGCCAGCAGCTTTGACGGGGGGAGAAATGAGCAGTTCTTC.

The rearrangement links TRBV30 to TRBJ2-3, with no clear D. Between the trimmed V and J ends, which lost 3 bases and 2 bases, there was a span of 21 bases. Germline V gives CDR1 GTSNPN, CDR2 SVGIG (reference sequence). The CDR3 is 17 amino acids. The CDR3, as DNA: TGTGCCTGGAGCACAGTTTTAGGCCACAACCCCACAGATACGCAGTATTTT. Translation: CAWSTVLGHNPTDTQYF.

The sample holds one count of this clone. J is TRBJ2-3 and V is TRBV29-1; 7 nucleotides match TRBD1. Trimming removed 6 bases from V and 7 bases from J; junction bases left unmatched: 13. This CDR3 region has 14 residues. Germline CDR1 is SQVTM and CDR2 is ANQGSEA. This CDR3 reads CSVADRVRSYTQYF. In DNA form, the CDR3 reads TGCAGCGTAGCTGACAGGGTCCGCTCGTATACGCAGTATTTT.

The V and J genes are TRBV6-5 and TRBJ2-7; 8 bases map to TRBD2. Unmatched junction bases numbered 6, after V lost 2 bases and J lost 6 bases. The CDR3 length is 14 residues. Germline CDR1 and CDR2: MNHEY and SVGAGI. This chain's CDR3 is CASSYAVAGFEQYF. CDR3 DNA: TGTGCCAGCAGTTACGCGGTAGCGGGGTTCGAGCAGTACTTC.

This clone has a handful of counts. The chain combines TRBV5-6 with TRBJ2-7, with 12 bases fitting TRBD2. This CDR3 is 15 amino acids long. After removal of 4 bases from V and 3 bases from J, the junction contained 5 bases not matched to a gene. In germline, CDR1 is SGHDT, CDR2 YYEEEE. The CDR3: CASSRLAGAFYEQYF. The CDR3 DNA follows: TGTGCCAGCAGCCGACTAGCGGGAGCATTCTACGAGCAGTACTTC.

This chain links TRBV30 with TRBJ2-3; D is perhaps TRBD2 (5 bases). Trimming left V 6 bases short and J 6 bases short, with 16 bases between. The CDR3 totals 13 residues. The germline gives CDR1 GTSNPN, CDR2 SVGIG (reference sequence). CDR3 bases: TGTGCCTGTACGACCCTGAGGACTGATACGCAGTATTTT. It is translated as CACTTLRTDTQYF. The full variable domain, rest sourced from reference TRBV30 and TRBJ2-3, is SQTIHQWPATLVQPVGSPLSLECTVEGTSNPNLYWYRQAAGRGLQLLFYSVGIGQISSEVPQNLSASRPQDRQFILSSKKLLLSDSGFYLCACTTLRTDTQYFGPGTRLTVL.

This clone was observed a few times. The rearrangement uses TRBV6-5 and TRBJ1-1; possibly TRBD1 for D (6 bases). The CDR3 loop spans 13 amino acids. The germline V gene encodes CDR1 MNHEY and CDR2 SVGAGI. V was clipped by 7 bases and J by 1 base, with 10 bases between them. The CDR3 is CASKGQRNTEAFF. CDR3 sequence (DNA): TGTGCCAGCAAAGGACAGAGGAACACTGAAGCTTTCTTT.

This clone was seen a handful of times. The V call is TRBV29-1, the J call TRBJ2-7; 8 nucleotides agree with TRBD1. The V gene's germline CDR1 is SQVTM and CDR2 ANQGSEA. The V gene end was trimmed by 6 bases and the J gene end by 4 bases; junction bases not matched to a gene: 11. CDR3 size: 14 residues. As DNA, the CDR3 is TGCAGCGTCGCTCCGACAGGGGTAAAGTACGAGCAGTACTTC. Protein product: CSVAPTGVKYEQYF.

In this sample, this clone turned up a few times. V is TRBV4-3 and J is TRBJ2-7, with 9 bases fitting TRBD1. This CDR3 is 16 amino acids long. The germline CDR1 and CDR2 sequences are LGHNA and YSLEER. V lost 2 bases to trimming and J lost 7 bases; unmatched junction nucleotides: 12. The CDR3 DNA reads TGCGCCAGCAGCCAAATACAGGGGGCCCCACCCGGGGAGCAGTACTTC. It codes for CASSQIQGAPPGEQYF.

V and J are TRBV2 and TRBJ1-6, with unresolved D. Germline V gives CDR1 SNHLY, CDR2 FYNNEI. The V end lost 8 bases, the J end lost 6 bases, and 8 bases lay between the germline ends. The CDR3 has 12 amino acids. The CDR3 loop reads CASAAANSPLHF. The CDR3, as DNA: TGTGCCAGCGCGGCAGCTAATTCACCCCTCCACTTT.

This CDR3 is CSATQDTEAFF. CDR3 coding DNA: TGCAGTGCCACACAAGACACTGAAGCTTTCTTT. The rearrangement uses TRBV20-1 and TRBJ1-1; no reliable D call. The V and J ends lost 6 bases and 3 bases respectively, with 8 bases between them. The CDR3 is 11 amino acids. The germline V gene encodes CDR1 DFQATT and CDR2 SNEGSKA (reference sequence).

The table lists this clone with a count of one. V and J are TRBV28 and TRBJ1-2, with D unresolved. This CDR3 region has 13 residues. The germline V gene encodes CDR1 MDHEN and CDR2 SYDVKM. The V gene lost 6 bases and the J gene lost 4 bases, with 12 bases spanning the gap. In DNA, the CDR3 is TGTGCCAGCAGAGCCGGGCCCAGCTATGGCTACACCTTC. Residues: CASRAGPSYGYTF.

Comment on this clone: The sample has other DNA sequences that encode this CDR3 too. The J gene is TRBJ1-1, the V gene TRBV29-1; the D gene is possibly TRBD1 (6 bases). Trimming took off 5 bases at V and 3 bases at J, with 13 bases between the two ends. CDR3 length: 13 residues. Germline values: CDR1 SQVTM, CDR2 ANQGSEA. The CDR3 reads CSVRRGADTEAFF. The CDR3 coding sequence is TGCAGCGTTAGACGGGGGGCCGACACTGAAGCTTTCTTT.

The chain joins TRBV11-1 to TRBJ2-4; unclear D gene. CDR3 size: 14 residues. The V end lost 5 bases, the J end lost 8 bases, and 16 bases lay between the germline ends. The germline gives CDR1 SGHAT, CDR2 FQDESV (reference sequence). The CDR3 loop reads CASSLVGRPYIQYF. CDR3 DNA sequence: TGTGCCAGCAGCCTGGTTGGCCGACCTTACATTCAGTACTTC.

This clone was picked up a small number of times. The rearrangement links TRBV7-2 to TRBJ2-3, with 10 bases identical to TRBD2. The CDR3 covers 15 residues. Unmatched junction bases numbered 3, after V lost 5 bases and J lost 1 base. Germline values: CDR1 SGHTA, CDR2 FQGNSA. CDR3 loop: CASSLGLAGTDTQYF. CDR3 in DNA: TGTGCCAGCAGCCTCGGACTAGCGGGCACAGATACGCAGTATTTT. Drawing the rest from reference TRBV7-2 and TRBJ2-3, the complete variable domain is GAGVSQSPSNKVTEKGKDVELRCDPISGHTALYWYRQSLGQGLEFLIYFQGNSAPDKSGLPSDRFSAERTGGSVSTLTIQRTQQEDSAVYLCASSLGLAGTDTQYFGPGTRLTVL.

In this sample, this clone turned up a few times. This chain joins TRBV2 and TRBJ1-6; 7 bases are shared with TRBD1. The V segment lost 7 bases and the J segment 9 bases; nucleotides outside the gene matches: 12. CDR3 length: 15 residues. Germline loops: CDR1 SNHLY, CDR2 FYNNEI. The CDR3 DNA is TGTGCCAGCATGGGAGAAAGGGGGCGGACTTCACCCCTCCACTTT. Protein: CASMGERGRTSPLHF.

The rearrangement uses TRBV2 and TRBJ2-7; D remains unclear. Germline assignment: CDR1 SNHLY and CDR2 FYNNEI. Trimming pared 7 bases from V and 4 bases from J, leaving 20 bases between. The CDR3 spans 15 residues. In DNA form, the CDR3 reads TGTGCCAGCAAAGGATCAGCGACCCTGGTTTACGAGCAGTACTTC. This encodes CASKGSATLVYEQYF.

The chain employs TRBV30 and TRBJ1-3; the D gene is possibly TRBD1 (6 bases). Per the germline V gene, CDR1 is GTSNPN and CDR2 is SVGIG (reference sequence). Trimming stripped 3 bases from V and 2 bases from J, with 14 bases between. CDR3 length equals 15 residues. In nucleotides, the CDR3 is TGTGCCTGGAGGGTGTTACAGGGTCCTGGAAACACCATATATTTT. Translation: CAWRVLQGPGNTIYF.

This clone has only a few counts. V is TRBV15 and J is TRBJ2-1, with D maybe TRBD2 (5 bases). The CDR3 sequence is 15 residues long. The V end lost 4 bases, the J end lost 7 bases, and 17 bases lay between the germline ends. Germline V gene lookup returns CDR1 LNHNV and CDR2 YYDKDF (reference sequence). This chain's CDR3 is CATSTPLRGKNEQFF. The CDR3 coding sequence is TGTGCCACCAGCACCCCCCTCCGGGGTAAGAATGAGCAGTTCTTC.